The 8 T cell receptor beta chains in this list originate from one sample, sequenced in a study of blood T cells in healthy people across ages. PCR was performed a second time for about 7 to 12 cycles using a sample-barcoded 5' primer and a J-beta primer mix. Using its own MiXCR run on the 5' RACE reads, TCRdb lists one record per CDR3 protein. The table records about 1,500,000 distinct CDR3 sequences, roughly 30% of them present only once. Material: blood. Source of these receptors: a woman in her twenties or thirties in good health.

In this sample, this clonotype turned up many times. The chain recombines TRBV5-4 with TRBJ2-7, with TRBD2 as a possible D gene (6 bases). The V gene lost 4 bases and the J gene lost 5 bases, with 10 bases spanning the gap. Germline V CDR1 and CDR2: SGHNT, YYREEE (reference sequence). This CDR3 contains 12 residues. The CDR3 DNA follows: TGTGCCAGCAGCGACGGGACTCACGAGCAGTACTTC. This codes for CASSDGTHEQYF.

This clonotype has just a few counts. The chain employs TRBV3-1 and TRBJ1-4, with D unclear. CDR1 LGHDT and CDR2 YNNKEL come from the germline V gene (reference sequence). V gave up 7 bases and J gave up 0 bases, with 9 bases separating them. This CDR3 region has 14 residues. CDR3 sequence (DNA): TGTGCCAGCACCACCAGAGCAACTAATGAAAAACTGTTTTTT. As protein: CASTTRATNEKLFF.

The rearrangement links TRBV30 to TRBJ1-2; D gene ambiguous. The germline V gene encodes CDR1 GTSNPN and CDR2 SVGIG (reference sequence). This CDR3 has 10 amino acids. V gave up 5 bases and J gave up 7 bases, with 8 bases separating them. The CDR3 sequence: CAWPRAGYTF. The CDR3 DNA reads as TGTGCCTGGCCGAGAGCTGGCTACACCTTC.

This clonotype was picked up many times. V is TRBV5-1 and J is TRBJ2-1, with 8 bases that match TRBD1. The CDR3 covers 14 residues. Germline CDR1 reads SGHRS; CDR2 reads YFSETQ. Trimming at V came to 0 bases and at J to 7 bases, leaving 3 bases not matched to a gene. In nucleotides, the CDR3 is TGCGCCAGCAGCTTGGGCAGGGGGCTTAATGAGCAGTTCTTC. It specifies CASSLGRGLNEQFF.

This clonotype has only a few counts. This chain uses TRBV5-5 with TRBJ2-7; unclear D gene. CDR1 SGHKS and CDR2 YYEKEE come from the germline V gene (reference sequence). The CDR3 length is 14 residues. The germline V and J ends were trimmed by 0 bases and 4 bases, with 11 bases remaining between them. The chain's CDR3 is CASSLGAARYEQYF. CDR3 coding DNA: TGTGCCAGCAGCTTGGGGGCGGCGAGGTACGAGCAGTACTTC.

This clonotype was counted a few times. V gene TRBV28 combines with J gene TRBJ2-7; D perhaps matches TRBD1 (6 bases). The V end lost 6 bases, the J end lost 0 bases, and 18 bases lay between the germline ends. Per germline, CDR1 MDHEN and CDR2 SYDVKM. The CDR3 runs 16 residues. CDR3 sequence (DNA): TGTGCCAGCAGCATAACAGGGCAGCCGGACTCCTACGAGCAGTACTTC. This encodes CASSITGQPDSYEQYF.

This clonotype has more than one count but fewer than ten. The chain links TRBV2 to TRBJ1-5; D gene uncertain. The CDR3 runs to 16 residues. Germline V lookup: CDR1 SNHLY, CDR2 FYNNEI. V gave up 4 bases and J gave up 1 base, with 14 bases separating them. The CDR3 loop reads CASSGSRTESNQPQHF. DNA of the CDR3: TGTGCCAGCAGTGGAAGTCGGACGGAGAGCAATCAGCCCCAGCATTTT.

This chain uses TRBV6-1 with TRBJ2-6, with a tentative D call TRBD1 (6 bases). V was pared by 3 bases and J by 0 bases, with 12 bases between. The CDR3 spans 17 residues. From germline, CDR1 is MNHNS and CDR2 SASEGT. The CDR3 DNA sequence: TGTGCCAGCAGTGAGGACAGTTTAAGCTCTGGGGCCAACGTCCTGACTTTC. Translation: CASSEDSLSSGANVLTF.